These 22 T cell receptor beta chains came from one sample sequenced in a study of spatial heterogeneity in lung cancer. From the 5' RACE reads, TCRdb called clonotypes with MiXCR, one entry per CDR3 protein. The sample yields under 30,000 distinct CDR3 sequences, 4% to 5% seen once. Time point defined: sample taken at primary tumor resection. Whole RNA was taken from tumor, nontumor lung or frozen PBMC; it was then sequenced unsorted. The source material was PBMCs, sampled at surgery. These receptors originate from a male donor with early-stage non-small cell lung cancer.

In its sample, this clonotype was seen many times. V gene TRBV20-1 combines with J gene TRBJ1-2; maybe TRBD1 (6 bases). The germline V gene has CDR1 DFQATT and CDR2 SNEGSKA (reference sequence). The CDR3 length is 14 residues. The V end was cut by 0 bases, the J end by 13 bases, with 21 bases between. This chain's CDR3 is CSARDPRGALLVTF. CDR3 coding DNA: TGCAGTGCTAGAGATCCGAGGGGGGCTCTCTTGGTCACCTTC.

This clonotype was observed many times. V and J are TRBV28 and TRBJ1-6; D remains ambiguous. The V gene's germline CDR1 is MDHEN and CDR2 SYDVKM. Trimming took off 5 bases at V and 6 bases at J, with 14 bases between the two ends. This CDR3 has 15 residues. The CDR3 coding sequence is TGTGCCAGCAGTAGCGGAGGCGCCGGTAATTCACCCCTCCACTTT. Encoded protein: CASSSGGAGNSPLHF.

This clonotype was seen repeatedly, ten times or more. The J gene is TRBJ2-2, the V gene TRBV6-5; 10 positions match TRBD2. Germline V gene data show CDR1 as MNHEY and CDR2 as SVGAGI. V was pared by 6 bases and J by 3 bases, with 7 bases of the junction left unmatched. There are 16 residues in the CDR3. CDR3 region: CASRALAGAYTGELFF. CDR3 in DNA: TGTGCCAGCAGGGCCCTAGCGGGAGCCTACACCGGGGAGCTGTTTTTT.

This clonotype was counted at least ten times. This sequence joins TRBV9 and TRBJ1-3, with 9 positions matching TRBD1. J was trimmed by 2 bases and V by 4 bases; bases with no gene match: 4. The CDR3 spans 15 residues. Germline values: CDR1 SGDLS, CDR2 YYNGEE. The CDR3 is CASSPRTGAGNTIYF. The DNA for the CDR3 is TGTGCCAGCAGCCCCCGGACAGGGGCTGGAAACACCATATATTTT. Looking up the rest from reference TRBV9 and TRBJ1-3 gives the full variable domain: DSGVTQTPKHLITATGQRVTLRCSPRSGDLSVYWYQQSLDQGLQFLIQYYNGEERAKGNILERFSAQQFPDLHSELNLSSLELGDSALYFCASSPRTGAGNTIYFGEGSWLTVV.

This chain links TRBV5-1 with TRBJ2-5, with D possibly called TRBD1 or TRBD2 (5 bases each). Germline V gene lookup returns CDR1 SGHRS and CDR2 YFSETQ. This CDR3 has 15 amino acids. V lost 2 bases and J 0 bases, leaving 11 bases between the germline ends. The CDR3 sequence: CASSFGTTDQETQYF. DNA for the CDR3: TGCGCCAGCAGCTTTGGGACGACAGACCAAGAGACCCAGTACTTC.

This clonotype was detected only a few times. The V gene is TRBV11-3, the J gene TRBJ1-1; no clear D. Trimming shortened V by 1 base and J by 5 bases, and 11 bases separated the two germline ends. CDR1 is SGHNT, CDR2 YENEEA, per germline. The CDR3 is made up of 14 amino acids. The CDR3 nucleotides are TGTGCCAGCAGCTTAGGAGGGCGAGGGACTGAAGCTTTCTTT. Protein: CASSLGGRGTEAFF.

This clonotype was seen repeatedly, ten times or more. The DNA of the CDR3 is TGTGCCAGCAGCTTTTCGCAGGCGAACACCGGGGAGCTGTTTTTT. The encoded protein is CASSFSQANTGELFF. This chain connects TRBV7-2 to TRBJ2-2; D remains unclear. This CDR3 region has 15 residues. CDR1 SGHTA and CDR2 FQGNSA come from the germline V gene. The germline V and J ends were trimmed by 3 bases and 0 bases, with 8 bases remaining between them.

This clonotype was seen repeatedly, ten times or more. The chain is built from TRBV7-2 and TRBJ2-1, with D maybe TRBD1 (6 bases). The V end lost 3 bases, the J end lost 0 bases, and 18 bases lay between the germline ends. The germline gives CDR1 SGHTA, CDR2 FQGNSA. The CDR3 covers 18 residues. The CDR3 DNA follows: TGTGCCAGCAGCTTTTTCGACTACCAGGACAGCTCCTACAATGAGCAGTTCTTC. Translated, it gives CASSFFDYQDSSYNEQFF. Full variable domain (remainder filled in from reference TRBV7-2 and TRBJ2-1): GAGVSQSPSNKVTEKGKDVELRCDPISGHTALYWYRQSLGQGLEFLIYFQGNSAPDKSGLPSDRFSAERTGGSVSTLTIQRTQQEDSAVYLCASSFFDYQDSSYNEQFFGPGTRLTVL.

This clonotype was recorded at least ten times. This chain connects TRBV7-9 to TRBJ1-4; 7 nucleotides agree with TRBD1. This CDR3 region has 15 residues. Germline V gives CDR1 SEHNR, CDR2 FQNEAQ (reference sequence). J lost 3 bases, V lost 4 bases, and 5 bases had no gene match. As DNA, the CDR3 is TGTGCCAGCAGCTCAGGACAGGCGGCTAATGAAAAACTGTTTTTT. Protein sequence: CASSSGQAANEKLFF.

There are many counts of this clonotype. The chain joins TRBV6-2 or TRBV6-3 to TRBJ1-1; D gene uncertain. The CDR3 sequence is 15 residues long. Germline V lookup: CDR1 MNHEY, CDR2 SVGEGT. V lost 7 bases, J lost 0 bases, and 15 bases lay in between. The CDR3 nucleotides are TGTGCCAGCAAACGGACCGGGCGAATGAACACTGAAGCTTTCTTT. It codes for CASKRTGRMNTEAFF.

This clonotype was counted ten times or more. The chain employs TRBV20-1 and TRBJ2-5, with D tentatively TRBD1 or TRBD2 (5 bases each). CDR3 length: 15 residues. V gave up 4 bases and J gave up 5 bases, with 20 bases separating them. CDR1 is DFQATT and CDR2 is SNEGSKA in the germline V gene (reference sequence). The CDR3 sequence: CSAKTYGDQKETQYF. As DNA, the CDR3 is TGCAGTGCTAAGACGTATGGGGACCAGAAGGAGACCCAGTACTTC.

This clonotype is classed as medium-sized. The chain recombines TRBV7-2 with TRBJ2-1; TRBD1 matches 7 bases. Germline assignment: CDR1 SGHTA and CDR2 FQGNSA. With V trimmed by 0 bases and J by 5 bases, 7 bases remained unmatched. The CDR3 is 16 residues long. CDR3 bases: TGTGCCAGCAGCTTAGCCCCGGGACAGCCAGACAATGAGCAGTTCTTC. Amino acids: CASSLAPGQPDNEQFF.

In this sample, this clonotype turned up many times. V usage is TRBV28 and J usage is TRBJ2-4, with D perhaps matching TRBD1 (6 bases). From germline, CDR1 is MDHEN and CDR2 SYDVKM. Trimming pared 6 bases from V and 7 bases from J, leaving 19 bases between. CDR3 length: 15 residues. CDR3 sequence: CASSSTSAGVNIQYF. CDR3 coding DNA: TGTGCCAGCAGCTCGACGTCGGCAGGGGTCAACATTCAGTACTTC.

This clonotype was seen repeatedly, ten times or more. Sequence at one end of the junction differs from germline and may be a read error. The rearrangement uses TRBV28 and TRBJ2-5; D uncertain. CDR1 and CDR2 from the germline V gene are MDHEN and SYDVKM. This CDR3 contains 13 residues. CDR3 DNA sequence: TGTGCCAGCAGTTTAAACCCCCCCGGAGCACCGGACTTC. Protein product: CASSLNPPGAPDF.

This clonotype was counted many times. This chain links TRBV3-1 with TRBJ1-6; no clear D gene. This CDR3 is built from 14 residues. V shed 4 bases and J shed 3 bases, with 7 bases lying between them. Germline CDR1 LGHDT, CDR2 YNNKEL (reference sequence). In DNA, the CDR3 is TGTGCCAGCAGCCTCCGGGTCTATAATTCACCCCTCCACTTT. It is translated as CASSLRVYNSPLHF.

This clonotype was observed at least ten times. The CDR3 bases are TGTGCCAGCAGGGCCTTCGGGGAGGGCGGGGAGGATACGCAGTATTTT. Its translation: CASRAFGEGGEDTQYF. The V and J genes are TRBV9 and TRBJ2-3, with 7 positions matching TRBD2. CDR3 size: 16 residues. Per the germline V gene, CDR1 is SGDLS and CDR2 is YYNGEE. V shed 5 bases, J shed 6 bases, and the junction held 15 bases outside the gene matches.

This clonotype was counted ten times or more. The CDR3 loop reads CASSYGTYGYTF. CDR3 bases: TGTGCCAGCAGTTACGGGACCTATGGCTACACCTTC. The V and J genes are TRBV6-6 and TRBJ1-2, with D perhaps TRBD1 (5 bases). V was shortened by 2 bases and J by 4 bases, with 5 bases between the two germline ends. This CDR3 comprises 12 residues. The germline gives CDR1 MNHNY, CDR2 SVGAGI (reference sequence).

This clonotype was seen at least ten times. This chain connects TRBV30 to TRBJ2-3, with TRBD2 matching over 8 bases. The CDR3 totals 14 residues. In germline, CDR1 is GTSNPN, CDR2 SVGIG (reference sequence). Trimming took 2 bases from V and 3 from J; bases not matched to a gene: 4. The CDR3 sequence: CAWSPAGGTDTQYF. CDR3 DNA sequence: TGTGCCTGGAGTCCCGCGGGAGGTACAGATACGCAGTATTTT.

There are many counts of this clonotype. This chain links TRBV6-1 with TRBJ2-3, with TRBD1 matching over 8 bases. The germline V gene encodes CDR1 MNHNS and CDR2 SASEGT. J was trimmed by 5 bases and V by 6 bases; bases with no gene match: 7. The CDR3 has 14 residues. The CDR3 is CASSRTGPGDTQYF. The CDR3 DNA reads as TGTGCCAGCAGCCGGACAGGGCCGGGAGATACGCAGTATTTT.

The sample holds many counts of this clonotype. V is TRBV6-2 or TRBV6-3 and J is TRBJ2-1; 8 nucleotides align to TRBD2. The CDR3 length is 17 residues. V shed 5 bases, J shed 4 bases, and the junction held 13 bases outside the gene matches. In germline, CDR1 is MNHEY, CDR2 SVGEGT. The CDR3 DNA reads as TGTGCCAGCAGTGAGAAGCGGGGGAGATTCGTTTACAATGAGCAGTTCTTC. This translates into CASSEKRGRFVYNEQFF.

This clonotype has at least ten counts. The chain carries TRBV28 and TRBJ2-5; 11 bases are a match to TRBD2. This CDR3 has 15 amino acids. In germline, CDR1 is MDHEN, CDR2 SYDVKM. The V and J ends lost 2 bases and 5 bases, in that order; junction bases with no gene match: 4. CDR3: CASSLVLAGGETQYF. DNA of the CDR3: TGTGCCAGCAGTTTAGTCCTAGCGGGGGGTGAGACCCAGTACTTC.

By share, this clonotype ranks as medium-sized. This chain connects TRBV28 to TRBJ1-2; 12 bases are shared with TRBD1. This CDR3 has 15 residues. V lost 5 bases to trimming and J lost 8 bases; unmatched junction nucleotides: 9. The germline V gene encodes CDR1 MDHEN and CDR2 SYDVKM. CDR3 nucleotides: TGTGCCAGCAGTATTCCGGGACAGGGGGCAGGCGGCTACACCTTC. Protein: CASSIPGQGAGGYTF.